These 3 T cell receptor beta chains were all obtained from the same sample, sequenced in a study of blood T cells in healthy people across ages. Next came a second PCR, run for about 6 to 12 cycles, which used a sample-barcoded 5' primer along with a J-beta primer mix. Each CDR3 protein gets one entry after TCRdb re-called the 5' RACE reads with MiXCR. The sample lists more than 1.4 million distinct CDR3 sequences; 42% were seen once. Sequenced input: blood. These receptors originate from a woman younger than 30 in good health.

This clonotype was picked up a small number of times. V usage is TRBV20-1 and J usage is TRBJ2-6; D ambiguous. CDR1 and CDR2 from the germline V gene are DFQATT and SNEGSKA (reference sequence). CDR3 length: 18 amino acids. Trimming took 6 bases from V and 1 from J, leaving 22 bases between them. In DNA form, the CDR3 reads TGCAGTGCCGCGACATCGTGGATAGGGAATTCTGGGGCCAACGTCCTGACTTTC. Translated: CSAATSWIGNSGANVLTF.

V usage is TRBV3-1 and J usage is TRBJ1-2; D is undetermined. The germline gives CDR1 LGHDT, CDR2 YNNKEL (reference sequence). The CDR3 spans 15 residues. V lost 1 base, J lost 4 bases, and 13 bases lay in between. CDR3 nucleotides: TGTGCCAGCAGCCAAGGTGGTCAGGCGCTCTATGGCTACACCTTC. This encodes CASSQGGQALYGYTF.

The V gene is TRBV19, the J gene TRBJ2-7; perhaps TRBD1 as D (5 bases). This CDR3 has 17 residues. Trimming shortened V by 3 bases and J by 0 bases, and 18 bases separated the two germline ends. CDR1 is LNHDA and CDR2 is SQIVND in the germline V gene (reference sequence). CDR3 DNA sequence: TGTGCCAGTAGTATCCCTACTGCGACAGATAGCTCCTACGAGCAGTACTTC. Amino acid sequence: CASSIPTATDSSYEQYF.